Listed below are T cell receptor beta chains from one sample, sequenced in a study of blood T cell repertoires in COVID-19. Method: immunoSEQ multiplex PCR; TCRdb's copy keeps in-frame clones and lacks some. The sample has approximately 350,000 clones; around 80% are singletons. Sequencing was carried out using peripheral blood. Receptors originate from a man in his thirties or forties with active or convalescent COVID-19. Each CDR3 is given with its conserved first and last residue. Fields, in order: J gene, CDR3 length, D gene, V gene, clone size, CDR3 protein, CDR3 DNA. D genes are given only for firm matches. The listing skips clone size in some rows; elsewhere it reads once, few, many or a size class.

j_call: TRBJ1-1; cdr3_length: 17; d_call: .; v_call: TRBV18; clone_size: .; cdr3_aa: CASSPKGPGAGGTEAFF; cdr3_nt: TGTGCCAGCTCACCCAAAGGCCCAGGGGCGGGGGGCACTGAAGCTTTCTTT
j_call: TRBJ2-7; cdr3_length: 14; d_call: .; v_call: TRBV30; clone_size: .; cdr3_aa: CAWSARGFLYEQYF; cdr3_nt: TGTGCCTGGAGTGCTCGGGGTTTCCTCTACGAGCAGTACTTC
j_call: TRBJ1-2; cdr3_length: 13; d_call: .; v_call: TRBV18; clone_size: .; cdr3_aa: CASSPSEGYGYTF; cdr3_nt: TGTGCCAGCTCACCCTCGGAGGGTTATGGCTACACCTTC
j_call: TRBJ2-7; cdr3_length: 12; d_call: TRBD1; v_call: TRBV10-3; clone_size: .; cdr3_aa: CAISGDRDEQYF; cdr3_nt: TGTGCCATCAGTGGGGACAGGGACGAGCAGTACTTC
j_call: TRBJ1-2; cdr3_length: 12; d_call: .; v_call: TRBV19; clone_size: .; cdr3_aa: CASSDSGEGYTF; cdr3_nt: TGTGCCAGTAGTGATTCAGGGGAAGGCTACACCTTC
j_call: TRBJ1-2; cdr3_length: 15; d_call: TRBD1; v_call: TRBV14; clone_size: .; cdr3_aa: CASSPPGTGYYGYTF; cdr3_nt: TGTGCCAGCAGCCCTCCAGGGACAGGGTACTATGGCTACACCTTC
j_call: TRBJ1-2; cdr3_length: 14; d_call: .; v_call: TRBV6-1; clone_size: .; cdr3_aa: CASSEAQTVYGYTF; cdr3_nt: TGTGCCAGCAGTGAAGCGCAGACTGTCTATGGCTACACCTTC
j_call: TRBJ2-5; cdr3_length: 15; d_call: .; v_call: TRBV5-1; clone_size: .; cdr3_aa: CASSYWGGTSETQYF; cdr3_nt: TGCGCCAGCAGCTACTGGGGAGGCACTTCGGAGACCCAGTACTTC
j_call: TRBJ2-4; cdr3_length: 15; d_call: TRBD2; v_call: TRBV18; clone_size: .; cdr3_aa: CASSPGTSGSNIQYF; cdr3_nt: TGTGCCAGCTCACCCGGGACTAGCGGATCCAACATTCAGTACTTC
j_call: TRBJ2-1; cdr3_length: 15; d_call: TRBD2; v_call: TRBV9; clone_size: .; cdr3_aa: CASSVPTGRGNEQFF; cdr3_nt: TGTGCCAGCAGCGTCCCGACCGGGAGGGGCAATGAGCAGTTCTTC
j_call: TRBJ2-1; cdr3_length: 17; d_call: TRBD2; v_call: TRBV9; clone_size: .; cdr3_aa: CASSSLYSSGIEGEQFF; cdr3_nt: TGTGCCAGCAGCTCCCTTTACTCAAGCGGGATTGAAGGTGAGCAGTTCTTC
j_call: TRBJ2-3; cdr3_length: 13; d_call: .; v_call: TRBV9; clone_size: .; cdr3_aa: CASSVELADTQYF; cdr3_nt: TGTGCCAGCAGCGTAGAACTCGCAGATACGCAGTATTTT
j_call: TRBJ1-1; cdr3_length: 14; d_call: .; v_call: TRBV7-8; clone_size: .; cdr3_aa: CASSLNRAVTEAFF; cdr3_nt: TGTGCCAGCAGCTTAAACAGGGCAGTCACTGAAGCTTTCTTT
j_call: TRBJ2-5; cdr3_length: 15; d_call: TRBD2; v_call: TRBV2; clone_size: .; cdr3_aa: CASRRLAGWQETQYF; cdr3_nt: TGTGCCAGCAGACGGCTAGCGGGGTGGCAAGAGACCCAGTACTTC
j_call: TRBJ1-6; cdr3_length: 13; d_call: .; v_call: TRBV12-3/TRBV12-4; clone_size: .; cdr3_aa: CASRGTDNSPLHF; cdr3_nt: TGTGCCAGCAGGGGTACAGATAATTCACCCCTCCACTTT
j_call: TRBJ2-2; cdr3_length: 14; d_call: .; v_call: TRBV6-2/TRBV6-3; clone_size: few; cdr3_aa: CASSYRQFGGELFF; cdr3_nt: TGTGCCAGCAGTTATCGACAGTTCGGCGGGGAGCTGTTTTTT
j_call: TRBJ1-5; cdr3_length: 15; d_call: TRBD1; v_call: TRBV5-1; clone_size: .; cdr3_aa: CASSRQGNPDQPQHF; cdr3_nt: TGCGCCAGCAGTCGACAGGGGAATCCAGATCAGCCCCAGCATTTT
j_call: TRBJ1-2; cdr3_length: 16; d_call: .; v_call: TRBV19; clone_size: .; cdr3_aa: CASKKRLVGGDYGYTF; cdr3_nt: TGTGCCAGTAAAAAGAGGTTGGTCGGAGGAGACTATGGCTACACCTTC
j_call: TRBJ2-1; cdr3_length: 16; d_call: .; v_call: TRBV4-3; clone_size: .; cdr3_aa: CASSQQTGSSYNEQFF; cdr3_nt: TGCGCCAGCAGCCAACAGACTGGGAGCTCCTACAATGAGCAGTTCTTC
j_call: TRBJ2-5; cdr3_length: 17; d_call: TRBD2; v_call: TRBV5-1; clone_size: .; cdr3_aa: CASSAGPRASGQETQYF; cdr3_nt: TGCGCCAGCAGCGCGGGCCCTCGGGCTAGCGGCCAAGAGACCCAGTACTTC
j_call: TRBJ1-1; cdr3_length: 13; d_call: .; v_call: TRBV10-3; clone_size: .; cdr3_aa: CAHRSPLNTEAFF; cdr3_nt: TGTGCCCACCGCAGTCCCCTGAACACTGAAGCTTTCTTT
j_call: TRBJ2-2; cdr3_length: 15; d_call: .; v_call: TRBV18; clone_size: .; cdr3_aa: CASSPLVTNTGELFF; cdr3_nt: TGTGCCAGCTCACCCCTGGTCACTAACACCGGGGAGCTGTTTTTT
j_call: TRBJ1-1; cdr3_length: 16; d_call: .; v_call: TRBV28; clone_size: .; cdr3_aa: CASSLPVWGGDTEAFF; cdr3_nt: TGTGCCAGCAGTTTACCGGTGTGGGGAGGAGACACTGAAGCTTTCTTT
j_call: TRBJ1-2; cdr3_length: 13; d_call: .; v_call: TRBV7-8; clone_size: few; cdr3_aa: CASSLTGLDGYTF; cdr3_nt: TGTGCCAGCAGCTTGACAGGTCTCGATGGCTACACCTTC
j_call: TRBJ2-1; cdr3_length: 17; d_call: TRBD2; v_call: TRBV18; clone_size: .; cdr3_aa: CASSPATSAGFRNEQFF; cdr3_nt: TGTGCCAGCTCGCCTGCGACTAGCGCAGGTTTTAGGAATGAGCAGTTCTTC
j_call: TRBJ1-6; cdr3_length: 13; d_call: .; v_call: TRBV5-5; clone_size: .; cdr3_aa: CASKGGLNSPLHF; cdr3_nt: TGTGCCAGCAAAGGAGGGCTGAATTCACCCCTCCACTTT
j_call: TRBJ1-6; cdr3_length: 15; d_call: .; v_call: TRBV4-1; clone_size: .; cdr3_aa: CASSQPRDRRSPLHF; cdr3_nt: TGCGCCAGCAGCCAACCGCGAGACAGACGATCACCCCTCCACTTT
j_call: TRBJ2-1; cdr3_length: 15; d_call: .; v_call: TRBV25-1; clone_size: .; cdr3_aa: CASSPDNPSYNEQFF; cdr3_nt: TGTGCCAGCAGTCCTGACAACCCCTCCTACAATGAGCAGTTCTTC
j_call: TRBJ1-1; cdr3_length: 15; d_call: TRBD1; v_call: TRBV6-5; clone_size: .; cdr3_aa: CASLGQGAANTEAFF; cdr3_nt: TGTGCCAGTCTAGGACAGGGGGCAGCGAACACTGAAGCTTTCTTT
j_call: TRBJ2-3; cdr3_length: 13; d_call: .; v_call: TRBV2; clone_size: .; cdr3_aa: CAAAPAVTDTQYF; cdr3_nt: TGTGCCGCGGCCCCAGCGGTGACAGATACGCAGTATTTT
j_call: TRBJ1-2; cdr3_length: 13; d_call: .; v_call: TRBV29-1; clone_size: .; cdr3_aa: CSAPGGGLYGYTF; cdr3_nt: TGCAGCGCCCCGGGGGGCGGCCTCTATGGCTACACCTTC
j_call: TRBJ2-1; cdr3_length: 15; d_call: .; v_call: TRBV7-2; clone_size: .; cdr3_aa: CASTHHALGHNEQFF; cdr3_nt: TGTGCCAGCACCCACCACGCCCTGGGCCACAATGAGCAGTTCTTC
j_call: TRBJ1-6; cdr3_length: 14; d_call: .; v_call: TRBV6-5; clone_size: .; cdr3_aa: CASRHDGENSPLHF; cdr3_nt: TGTGCCAGCAGGCACGACGGGGAAAATTCACCCCTCCACTTT
j_call: TRBJ2-2; cdr3_length: 12; d_call: .; v_call: TRBV12-3/TRBV12-4; clone_size: .; cdr3_aa: CASSSNNGELFF; cdr3_nt: TGTGCCAGCAGCAGTAACAACGGGGAGCTGTTTTTT
j_call: TRBJ2-4; cdr3_length: 16; d_call: TRBD2; v_call: TRBV7-9; clone_size: .; cdr3_aa: CASSSWTSAAKNIQYF; cdr3_nt: TGTGCCAGCAGCTCCTGGACTAGCGCAGCCAAAAACATTCAGTACTTC
j_call: TRBJ1-2; cdr3_length: 14; d_call: .; v_call: TRBV15; clone_size: .; cdr3_aa: CATSRRQVQSGYTF; cdr3_nt: TGTGCCACCAGCAGACGACAGGTCCAATCGGGCTACACCTTC
j_call: TRBJ2-5; cdr3_length: 18; d_call: TRBD2; v_call: TRBV7-2; clone_size: .; cdr3_aa: CASSLTLAGGPESVTQYF; cdr3_nt: TGTGCCAGCAGCCTAACTTTAGCGGGGGGGCCGGAGAGTGTGACCCAGTACTTC
j_call: TRBJ1-1; cdr3_length: 14; d_call: .; v_call: TRBV5-8; clone_size: .; cdr3_aa: CASSLRQVNTEAFF; cdr3_nt: TGTGCCAGCAGCTTGAGACAGGTGAACACTGAAGCTTTCTTT
j_call: TRBJ1-6; cdr3_length: 13; d_call: .; v_call: TRBV15; clone_size: .; cdr3_aa: CATKTASYSPLHF; cdr3_nt: TGTGCCACCAAGACAGCGTCGTATTCACCCCTCCACTTT
j_call: TRBJ2-3; cdr3_length: 15; d_call: TRBD2; v_call: TRBV10-3; clone_size: .; cdr3_aa: CAIGSGGRWADTQYF; cdr3_nt: TGTGCCATCGGATCTGGCGGGAGATGGGCAGATACGCAGTATTTT
j_call: TRBJ1-4; cdr3_length: 14; d_call: .; v_call: TRBV10-3; clone_size: .; cdr3_aa: CAINAGGPIEKLFF; cdr3_nt: TGTGCCATCAATGCGGGTGGACCGATCGAAAAACTGTTTTTT
j_call: TRBJ1-2; cdr3_length: 13; d_call: TRBD1; v_call: TRBV28; clone_size: .; cdr3_aa: CASRLQGDNGYTF; cdr3_nt: TGTGCCAGCAGGCTACAGGGGGACAATGGCTACACCTTC
j_call: TRBJ1-2; cdr3_length: 16; d_call: TRBD1; v_call: TRBV24-1; clone_size: .; cdr3_aa: CATSGRQGPTNYGYTF; cdr3_nt: TGTGCCACCAGTGGGAGACAGGGACCCACTAACTATGGCTACACCTTC
j_call: TRBJ2-7; cdr3_length: 13; d_call: .; v_call: TRBV28; clone_size: .; cdr3_aa: CASRMRGPYEQYF; cdr3_nt: TGTGCCAGCAGAATGCGGGGTCCCTACGAGCAGTACTTC
j_call: TRBJ2-5; cdr3_length: 14; d_call: TRBD1; v_call: TRBV6-5; clone_size: .; cdr3_aa: CASSEGAHQETQYF; cdr3_nt: TGTGCCAGTTCTGAGGGGGCACACCAAGAGACCCAGTACTTC